These 31 T cell receptor beta chains originate from one sample sequenced in a study of blood T cell repertoires in COVID-19. Only in-frame clones appear in the TCRdb table, and some are missing; sequencing was by immunoSEQ multiplex PCR. The sample has about 230,000 clones; about 86% are singletons. The sequenced material came from peripheral blood. The receptors come from a man aged 35 to 55 with active or convalescent COVID-19.

The CDR3 region is CASSDPGRSYEQYF. The CDR3 DNA reads as TGTGCCAGCAGTGATCCAGGGAGGTCATACGAGCAGTACTTC. J is TRBJ2-7 and V is TRBV25-1; perhaps TRBD2 as D (6 bases). From germline, CDR1 is MGHDK and CDR2 SYGVNS. The length of the CDR3 is 14 residues. The V and J ends lost 3 bases and 4 bases respectively, with 13 bases between them.

The V gene is TRBV25-1, the J gene TRBJ1-2; D might be TRBD1 (5 bases). The CDR3 runs 15 residues. Germline V gene sequence: CDR1 MGHDK, CDR2 SYGVNS. The V gene lost 7 bases and the J gene lost 0 bases, with 15 bases spanning the gap. Here the CDR3 reads CASTQKGKANYGYTF. The CDR3 nucleotides are TGTGCCAGCACCCAAAAGGGGAAAGCTAACTATGGCTACACCTTC.

The rearrangement links TRBV30 to TRBJ2-3; maybe TRBD2 (5 bases). Looked up from germline, CDR1 is GTSNPN and CDR2 is SVGIG (reference sequence). Trimming left V 1 base short and J 0 bases short, with 8 bases between. The CDR3 is made up of 14 amino acids. CDR3: CAWSARRSTDTQYF. As DNA, the CDR3 is TGTGCCTGGAGTGCTCGGAGGAGCACAGATACGCAGTATTTT.

The chain uses TRBV10-3 and TRBJ1-1; 10 bases fit TRBD1. The CDR3 is made up of 14 amino acids. The V gene end was trimmed by 6 bases and the J gene end by 4 bases; junction bases not matched to a gene: 5. CDR1 is ENHRY and CDR2 is SYGVKD in the germline V gene. The DNA of the CDR3 is TGTGCCATCAGGTTGGACAGGGGGGGCACTGAAGCTTTCTTT. Amino acid sequence: CAIRLDRGGTEAFF.

The chain uses TRBV18 and TRBJ1-6; TRBD1 aligns across 9 bases. This CDR3 spans 15 amino acids. The ends lost 3 bases at V and 5 bases at J; junction bases unmatched: 2. The germline CDR1 and CDR2 sequences are KGHSH and LQKENI. The CDR3 loop is CASSPGQGNNSPLHF. CDR3 DNA: TGTGCCAGCTCACCGGGACAGGGTAATAATTCACCCCTCCACTTT. Full variable domain (rest looked up from reference TRBV18 and TRBJ1-6): NAGVMQNPRHLVRRRGQEARLRCSPMKGHSHVYWYRQLPEEGLKFMVYLQKENIIDESGMPKERFSAEFPKEGPSILRIQQVVRGDSAAYFCASSPGQGNNSPLHFGNGTRLTVT.

This chain links TRBV11-2 with TRBJ1-3, with D possibly being TRBD1 (6 bases). CDR1 and CDR2 from the germline V gene are SGHAT and FQNNGV. The CDR3 consists of 17 residues. The V end lost 1 base, the J end lost 1 base, and 14 bases lay between the germline ends. The CDR3 bases are TGTGCCAGCAGCTTAGGGTCAGGGGAGTTATCTGGAAACACCATATATTTT. It translates to CASSLGSGELSGNTIYF. Complete variable domain (other parts from reference TRBV11-2 and TRBJ1-3): EAGVAQSPRYKIIEKRQSVAFWCNPISGHATLYWYQQILGQGPKLLIQFQNNGVVDDSQLPKDRFSAERLKGVDSTLKIQPAKLEDSAVYLCASSLGSGELSGNTIYFGEGSWLTVV.

The chain employs TRBV7-9 and TRBJ1-2, with TRBD1 matching 7 bases. The ends lost 1 base at V and 5 bases at J; junction bases unmatched: 4. The CDR3 has 14 residues. Per the germline V gene, CDR1 is SEHNR and CDR2 is FQNEAQ (reference sequence). CDR3 region: CASSLGDSTYGYTF. CDR3 nucleotide sequence: TGTGCCAGCAGCTTAGGGGACAGCACTTATGGCTACACCTTC.

To note about this clone: Other DNA variants within this sample encode the same CDR3. This chain links TRBV9 with TRBJ2-7; 7 bases map to TRBD2. J was trimmed by 3 bases and V by 3 bases; bases with no gene match: 6. CDR3 length equals 14 residues. Germline assignment: CDR1 SGDLS and CDR2 YYNGEE. CDR3 nucleotide sequence: TGTGCCAGCAGCGCCGGGACGGGGGGCTACGAGCAGTACTTC. Protein sequence: CASSAGTGGYEQYF.

The chain joins TRBV11-2 to TRBJ1-3; no reliable D call. Germline V gives CDR1 SGHAT, CDR2 FQNNGV. Trimming took off 1 base at V and 4 bases at J, with 8 bases between the two ends. CDR3 length equals 14 residues. CDR3 bases: TGTGCCAGCAGCTTAGCACTTCCAGGAAACACCATATATTTT. It yields the protein CASSLALPGNTIYF.

The chain joins TRBV24-1 to TRBJ2-5, with 8 nucleotides matching TRBD2. Germline V gene lookup returns CDR1 KGHDR and CDR2 SFDVKD. The CDR3 contains 14 residues. The V and J ends lost 6 bases and 5 bases, in that order; junction bases with no gene match: 7. The CDR3: CATSSGKREETQYF. DNA for the CDR3: TGTGCCACCAGTTCAGGGAAGCGGGAGGAGACCCAGTACTTC.

Notes on this clone: Different DNA sequences within this sample yield the same CDR3. The chain recombines TRBV10-3 with TRBJ1-2, with 9 bases aligning to TRBD1. The germline gives CDR1 ENHRY, CDR2 SYGVKD. The CDR3 is 15 amino acids. Trimming removed 0 bases from V and 1 base from J; junction bases left unmatched: 0. CDR3 DNA: TGTGCCATCAGTGAGTCGACAGGGGGTAACTATGGCTACACCTTC. The encoded protein is CAISESTGGNYGYTF.

The chain links TRBV27 to TRBJ2-2; D might be TRBD1 (5 bases). Germline CDR1 is MNHEY and CDR2 is SMNVEV (reference sequence). Trimming removed 0 bases from V and 6 bases from J, with 11 bases in between. The CDR3 spans 15 residues. CDR3 amino acids: CASSLSGHRAGELFF. The CDR3 DNA is TGTGCCAGCAGTTTATCTGGACATAGGGCCGGGGAGCTGTTTTTT.

This clone was seen just once. This chain links TRBV7-2 with TRBJ2-1; a possible D gene is TRBD1 (5 bases). In germline, CDR1 is SGHTA, CDR2 FQGNSA. V was shortened by 7 bases and J by 8 bases, with 18 bases between the two germline ends. CDR3 length equals 14 residues. CDR3 nucleotide sequence: TGTGCCAGCAAGCCAGGGATCTCTTCCGATGAGCAGTTCTTC. Translation gives CASKPGISSDEQFF.

This clone was observed a single time. The chain has TRBV5-4 and TRBJ1-1; the D gene is possibly TRBD1 (5 bases). The V end lost 0 bases, the J end lost 4 bases, and 10 bases lay between the germline ends. The CDR3 is made up of 14 amino acids. Germline loops: CDR1 SGHNT, CDR2 YYREEE (reference sequence). The CDR3 sequence is CASSLGQGPTEAFF. CDR3 nucleotide sequence: TGTGCCAGCAGCTTGGGGCAGGGTCCCACTGAAGCTTTCTTT.

The CDR3: CASSQVPGGNQPQHF. The CDR3 DNA is TGCGCCAGCAGCCAAGTCCCAGGGGGCAATCAGCCCCAGCATTTT. This chain connects TRBV4-3 to TRBJ1-5; D may be TRBD1 (6 bases). Trimming took 1 base from V and 2 from J, leaving 9 bases between them. The germline V gene has CDR1 LGHNA and CDR2 YSLEER. The CDR3 has 15 residues.

The chain combines TRBV4-2 with TRBJ1-1, with TRBD1 matching 7 bases. In germline, CDR1 is LGHNA, CDR2 YNFKEQ. The V and J ends lost 1 base and 2 bases, in that order; junction bases with no gene match: 7. CDR3 length: 16 residues. CDR3 DNA: TGTGCCAGCAGCCAAGTCTGGACAGGAGAAAACACTGAAGCTTTCTTT. Translating gives CASSQVWTGENTEAFF.

CDR3 amino acids: CASSLHGGALNEQFF. The CDR3, as DNA: TGCGCCAGCAGCTTACATGGCGGAGCCCTCAATGAGCAGTTCTTC. The rearrangement uses TRBV4-1 and TRBJ2-1; D not resolved. V lost 5 bases, J lost 6 bases, and 17 bases lay in between. Germline-derived CDR1 and CDR2 are MGHRA and YSYEKL. CDR3 length: 15 amino acids.

The chain joins TRBV7-8 to TRBJ1-2; 9 nucleotides agree with TRBD1. V was clipped by 1 base and J by 7 bases; unmatched bases: 13. The CDR3 sequence is 17 residues long. The germline CDR1 and CDR2 sequences are SGHVS and FQNEAQ. CDR3 DNA: TGTGCCAGCAGCTTAGGAGCGACAGGGGGGACTGGGACTGGCTACACCTTC. It codes for CASSLGATGGTGTGYTF. Full variable domain (outside the CDR3, taken from reference TRBV7-8 and TRBJ1-2): GAGVSQSPRYKVAKRGQDVALRCDPISGHVSLFWYQQALGQGPEFLTYFQNEAQLDKSGLPSDRFFAERPEGSVSTLKIQRTQQEDSAVYLCASSLGATGGTGTGYTFGSGTRLTVV.

V gene TRBV28 combines with J gene TRBJ1-1, with D possibly being TRBD1 (5 bases). V lost 2 bases and J 4 bases, leaving 14 bases between the germline ends. From germline, CDR1 is MDHEN and CDR2 SYDVKM. The CDR3 is made up of 15 amino acids. CDR3 DNA: TGTGCCAGCAGTTTAACAGTTCTTAGGGGCACTGAAGCTTTCTTT. Translation: CASSLTVLRGTEAFF.

The chain employs TRBV18 and TRBJ1-4; D not resolved. Per the germline V gene, CDR1 is KGHSH and CDR2 is LQKENI. The CDR3 extends over 15 amino acids. V was pared by 4 bases and J by 8 bases, with 17 bases between. DNA for the CDR3: TGTGCCAGCTCACTTACCGGGGATTTGAGGGAAAAACTGTTTTTT. It specifies CASSLTGDLREKLFF. Complete variable domain (other parts from reference TRBV18 and TRBJ1-4): NAGVMQNPRHLVRRRGQEARLRCSPMKGHSHVYWYRQLPEEGLKFMVYLQKENIIDESGMPKERFSAEFPKEGPSILRIQQVVRGDSAAYFCASSLTGDLREKLFFGSGTQLSVL.

This sequence joins TRBV5-4 and TRBJ1-6, with 7 bases matching TRBD1. The CDR3 consists of 17 residues. The V segment lost 0 bases and the J segment 9 bases; nucleotides outside the gene matches: 12. The germline V gene encodes CDR1 SGHNT and CDR2 YYREEE (reference sequence). Written as DNA, the CDR3 is TGTGCCAGCAGCTTGGCGCCACGACAGGGTTCCGGTTCACCCCTCCACTTT. This translates into CASSLAPRQGSGSPLHF.

In its sample, this clone was seen many times. The chain is built from TRBV12-3 or TRBV12-4 and TRBJ1-6; no clear D. This CDR3 spans 12 amino acids. V lost 1 base and J lost 13, with 8 bases in between. The CDR3 bases are TGTGCCAGCAGTTTAGGGCGGCCGCCCCTCCACTTT. Its protein is CASSLGRPPLHF.

This clone appeared once. V gene TRBV5-6 combines with J gene TRBJ1-2; D remains ambiguous. The CDR3 consists of 15 residues. Trimming removed 2 bases at V and 8 bases at J, with 19 bases between. Germline CDR1 SGHDT, CDR2 YYEEEE. CDR3 sequence reads: CASSLVRDWASGYTF. The CDR3, as DNA: TGTGCCAGCAGCTTAGTGCGTGATTGGGCGTCCGGCTACACCTTC.

J is TRBJ1-5 and V is TRBV24-1; perhaps TRBD1 as D (5 bases). V was pared by 5 bases and J by 6 bases, with 16 bases between. Germline V gives CDR1 KGHDR, CDR2 SFDVKD. The CDR3 contains 15 residues. The CDR3 here is CATSGSGTRVQPQHF. In nucleotides, the CDR3 is TGTGCCACCAGTGGCTCAGGGACTAGGGTTCAGCCCCAGCATTTT.

The V and J genes are TRBV18 and TRBJ1-2; D gene ambiguous. Trimming stripped 3 bases from V and 4 bases from J, with 9 bases between. Germline CDR1 reads KGHSH; CDR2 reads LQKENI. The CDR3 length is 13 residues. Written as DNA, the CDR3 is TGTGCCAGCTCACCCCCCAATAGCTATGGCTACACCTTC. Residues: CASSPPNSYGYTF.

The chain employs TRBV6-2 or TRBV6-3 and TRBJ1-4, with D perhaps matching TRBD1 (5 bases). The CDR3 sequence is 19 residues long. CDR1 and CDR2 (germline): MNHEY, SVGEGT. Trimming stripped 0 bases from V and 7 bases from J, with 24 bases between. CDR3 in amino acids: CASSYSISSAQDWSEKLFF. The CDR3 DNA sequence: TGTGCCAGCAGTTACTCGATTTCATCGGCACAGGATTGGAGTGAAAAACTGTTTTTT.

This sequence joins TRBV18 and TRBJ1-2, with D perhaps matching TRBD1 (6 bases). Germline CDR1 is KGHSH and CDR2 is LQKENI. The CDR3 has 14 residues. With 2 bases removed from V and 4 bases from J, the gap between germline ends came to 11 bases. The CDR3, as DNA: TGTGCCAGCTCACCAGGACAGAAGAGCTATGGCTACACCTTC. Protein: CASSPGQKSYGYTF.

J is TRBJ1-1 and V is TRBV14; no firm D call. The CDR3 has 15 amino acids. V lost 2 bases and J lost 5, with 15 bases in between. Germline V gives CDR1 SGHDN, CDR2 FVKESK. CDR3 in amino acids: CASSQIAGLGTEAFF. CDR3 DNA: TGTGCCAGCAGCCAAATAGCGGGCTTGGGGACTGAAGCTTTCTTT.

V gene TRBV6-5 combines with J gene TRBJ1-4; D is possibly TRBD1 (5 bases). Germline-derived CDR1 and CDR2 are MNHEY and SVGAGI. Trimming shortened V by 4 bases and J by 5 bases, and 17 bases separated the two germline ends. The CDR3 is 16 amino acids. For the CDR3, the DNA is TGTGCCAGCAGTTCCACACTCGTGTCAGGGAATGAAAAACTGTTTTTT. Its protein product is CASSSTLVSGNEKLFF.

This chain uses TRBV6-5 with TRBJ1-1; D not resolved. Trimming stripped 0 bases from V and 4 bases from J, with 15 bases between. This CDR3 region has 16 residues. Germline V gene sequence: CDR1 MNHEY, CDR2 SVGAGI. For the CDR3, the DNA is TGTGCCAGCAGTTACTCCCGGACGGCGGGGAGCACTGAAGCTTTCTTT. Residues: CASSYSRTAGSTEAFF.

This clone was picked up a small number of times. The chain combines TRBV27 with TRBJ2-1; D uncertain. V shed 1 base and J shed 5 bases, with 15 bases lying between them. The germline V gene has CDR1 MNHEY and CDR2 SMNVEV (reference sequence). This CDR3 region has 16 residues. CDR3 coding DNA: TGTGCCAGCAGTTTATATGGGCAAACCCCCGACAATGAGCAGTTCTTC. Amino acids: CASSLYGQTPDNEQFF.